This is a list of T cell receptor beta chains from one sample in a study of cytomegalovirus exposure and HLA in healthy donors. Generated by immunoSEQ multiplex PCR, the TCRdb table keeps only in-frame clones and is missing some. Here the sample spans some 150,000 clones, around four fifths being singletons. The sequenced material came from PBMCs. These TCRs come from a woman between 45 and 60 years old in good health and CMV-seronegative. The CDR3 runs from the conserved cysteine through the conserved F or W. D genes are given only for firm matches.

>TRBD1|TRBJ1-2|TRBV6-5
CASSMRQGSRYTF
>NA|TRBJ2-7|TRBV7-6
CASSLGAGVGYEQYF
>TRBD1|TRBJ2-2|TRBV10-2
CASRPGQAPGELFF
>NA|TRBJ1-5|TRBV7-8
CASSLAGRQQPQHF
>TRBD2|TRBJ2-1|TRBV7-8
CASSIRDAGGVSNVNEQFF
>TRBD2|TRBJ2-7|TRBV15
CATSRDSFSGRPTYEQYF
>NA|TRBJ1-1|TRBV9
CASSVPEGGKNTEAFF
>NA|TRBJ2-5|TRBV7-6
CASSPRRGAGETQYF
>NA|TRBJ1-1|TRBV18
CASSATGQNTEAFF
>TRBD2|TRBJ2-7|TRBV7-2
CASSFRLAGARSYEQYF
>NA|TRBJ2-1|TRBV4-3
CASSLAFISNEQFF
>TRBD1|TRBJ1-2|TRBV9
CASSVDHVQGANYGYTF
>TRBD1|TRBJ1-6|TRBV25-1
CASRSGTGVPLHF
>TRBD1|TRBJ1-5|TRBV15
CATRDRNQPQHF
>NA|TRBJ2-7|TRBV28
CASSLLTSQGNEQYF
>NA|TRBJ1-2|TRBV27
CASSPGGLNGYTF
>TRBD1|TRBJ2-2|TRBV30
CAWSVLLPVPGQPVTGELFF
>TRBD1|TRBJ1-2|TRBV5-1
CASSAGTVDYGYTF
>NA|TRBJ1-1|TRBV9
CASSVRVELPTEAFF
>NA|TRBJ1-5|TRBV6-1
CASSDEGEYQPQHF
>NA|TRBJ2-1|TRBV5-1
CASSATGKRSSYNEQFF
>NA|TRBJ2-1|TRBV7-9
CASSLAGHWGNEQFF
>NA|TRBJ2-4|TRBV2
CASRTEGKNIQYF
>NA|TRBJ1-1|TRBV12-2
CASRLDGRKTRNTEAFF
>NA|TRBJ1-5|TRBV6-4
CASSELGDQGDNQPQHF
>TRBD2|TRBJ2-5|TRBV2
CASHSGAETQYF
>NA|TRBJ1-1|TRBV5-5
CASSLRPRATPNTEAFF
>NA|TRBJ1-5|TRBV28
CASSFGQGLQPQHF
>NA|TRBJ1-2|TRBV4-3
CASSQGGMDYGYTF
>TRBD1|TRBJ2-5|TRBV7-2
CASSLGTRGQETQYF
>TRBD2|TRBJ2-1|TRBV4-2
CASSQDGSGAYNEQFF
>NA|TRBJ2-2|TRBV29-1
CSARGTGELFF
>NA|TRBJ1-1|TRBV14
CASAILSTEAFF
>TRBD1|TRBJ1-1|TRBV6-1
CASSERAGGRGMNTEAFF
>TRBD1|TRBJ2-1|TRBV4-3
CASSQDGRGRDSEQFF
>NA|TRBJ1-3|TRBV28
CASSLWGGGLSRGTIYF
>NA|TRBJ2-5|TRBV28
CASSLLQETQYF
>TRBD2|TRBJ2-3|TRBV7-3
CASSPVAGITDTQYF
>NA|TRBJ2-7|TRBV7-9
CSSSPTYEQYF
>TRBD1|TRBJ2-1|TRBV5-4
CASSSKVGQGDEQFF
>TRBD1|TRBJ2-7|TRBV28
CASSSRPHRGPPYEQYF
>NA|TRBJ1-6|TRBV7-6
CASSLGQVNSPLHF
>TRBD1|TRBJ1-2|TRBV28
CASSSPGQKPYGYTF
>NA|TRBJ2-7|TRBV19
CASSMREANEQYF
>TRBD2|TRBJ2-5|TRBV7-2
CASRPRLAGEETQYF